This TCR beta chain was recovered during a study of T-cell memory formation after mild COVID-19. The wider study: TCR clusters showed largely donor specificity.

About this clonotype itself: The antigen remains undetermined.

Points from the study as a whole: Clones contracting over day 15 to 85 were CD4/CD8 balanced, with later expanders leaning CD4+. Clones that contracted clustered mainly in CM and EM if CD4+ and in EMRA if CD8+.

Germline V gene lookup returns CDR1 KGHDR and CDR2 SFDVKD. There are 16 residues in the CDR3. The V and J ends lost 5 bases and 2 bases, in that order; junction bases with no gene match: 7. Using constant-segment primers, 5'RACE produced TCR alpha and TCR beta cDNA libraries carrying sample barcodes and UMIs. TCRdb re-derived calls from the 5' RACE reads in MiXCR, one entry per CDR3 protein. In the table there are 120,000 or so distinct CDR3 sequences, about 5.9% of which are singletons. V and J are TRBV24-1 and TRBJ2-1; 8 nucleotides align to TRBD1. The sequencing input was PBMCs or a T cell subset sorted from them (not recorded which). The origin of this receptor is an adult woman who had mild COVID-19 (a few samples of this study predate the infection). Cell type and time point are not known. The CDR3 region has the DNA TGTGCCACCAGTGCCCGGGACAGGTGGGCCTACAATGAGCAGTTCTTC. This translates into CATSARDRWAYNEQFF.